Listed below are T cell receptor beta chains from one sample, sequenced in a study of T-cell reconstitution after alpha-beta-depleted transplantation in children. TCRdb ran MiXCR on the PCR reads and lists one entry per CDR3 protein. This sample has 580,000 or so distinct CDR3 sequences, with under 25% found just once. This specimen was PBMCs, mostly from graft donor cells, taken 360 days after TCRalphabeta/CD19-depleted stem cell transplant. The receptors were gathered from a boy younger than two who had a stem cell transplant for acute myeloid leukemia, so the T cells may come from the graft donor. The CDR3 runs from the conserved cysteine through the conserved F or W. A D gene is named only where the DNA matches it firmly. A clone size is listed for some rows: how often the clone was seen (once, few, many), or a class if it is expanded.

j_call,clone_size,v_call,d_call,cdr3_nt,cdr3_aa
TRBJ1-4,many,TRBV20-1,.,TGCAGTGCTAGATTCTCAGGAATGGGCCTAGGGAGGAATGAAAAACTGTTTTTT,CSARFSGMGLGRNEKLFF
TRBJ2-5,few,TRBV20-1,TRBD2,TGCAGTCCCAGAAGTCGGGGGACTAAAGAGACCCAGTACTTC,CSPRSRGTKETQYF
TRBJ1-1,few,TRBV20-1,.,TGCAGTGCTAGGGAGCTGAACACTGAAGCTTTCTTT,CSARELNTEAFF
TRBJ1-2,.,TRBV20-1,TRBD1,TGCAGTGCTAGAGACTGGACAGGACCCTATGGCTACACCTTC,CSARDWTGPYGYTF
TRBJ1-1,.,TRBV30,.,TGTGCCTGGTTGGGGGGCTGGTACACTGAAGCTTTCTTT,CAWLGGWYTEAFF
TRBJ2-1,many,TRBV20-1,.,TGCAGTGCTCCTGGACCGGACGAGGGCTACAATGAGCAGTTCTTC,CSAPGPDEGYNEQFF
TRBJ2-3,once,TRBV6-1,TRBD1,TGTGCCAGTCACAGGGGGTTTTCAGATACGCAGTATTTT,CASHRGFSDTQYF
TRBJ2-7,few,TRBV10-3,TRBD2,TGTGCCATCAGTGCGGCGGTTCGGGACTACCAATACGAGCAGTACTTC,CAISAAVRDYQYEQYF
TRBJ2-7,.,TRBV7-2,TRBD2,TGTGCCAGCAGCTTATACGGGCGGGGGGGTTACGAGCAGTACTTC,CASSLYGRGGYEQYF
TRBJ1-5,once,TRBV20-1,.,TGCAGTGCTAGTCGTGGGGACCAATCGCCCCAGCATTTT,CSASRGDQSPQHF
TRBJ2-1,few,TRBV24-1,TRBD2,TGTGCCACCAGTGATTCGGCGGGGGGATACAATGAGCAGTTCTTC,CATSDSAGGYNEQFF
TRBJ1-1,many,TRBV20-1,.,TGCAGTGCTCGCACTTCGGGCACTGAAGCTTTCTTT,CSARTSGTEAFF
TRBJ1-2,.,TRBV6-6,.,TGTGCCAGCAGCAGAGAGTTTAACTATGGCTACACCTTC,CASSREFNYGYTF
TRBJ1-3,many,TRBV28,TRBD1,TGTGCCAGCAGTACGGGACAGGGAAACACCATATATTTT,CASSTGQGNTIYF
TRBJ1-6,many,TRBV5-1,TRBD1,TGCGCCAGCAGCAGTTCCGGACAGGATAATTCACCCCTCCACTTT,CASSSSGQDNSPLHF
TRBJ2-7,few,TRBV20-1,.,TGCAGCGCCCAGATGACAGGCTGGGGGGAGCAGTACTTC,CSAQMTGWGEQYF
TRBJ1-2,few,TRBV30,TRBD1,TGTGCCTGGAATACAGGGGGCTATGGCTACACCTTC,CAWNTGGYGYTF
TRBJ1-1,many,TRBV12-3/TRBV12-4,TRBD1,TGTGCCAGCAGACGACAGGGGGAGAACACTGAAGCTTTCTTT,CASRRQGENTEAFF
TRBJ2-3,many,TRBV29-1,TRBD1,TGCAGCGTTGAAACCGTACTGACAGGGCTTACGCAGTATTTT,CSVETVLTGLTQYF
TRBJ2-7,few,TRBV28,.,TGTGCCAGCAGACGACAGGTAGAAGTGGACTACGAGCAGTACTTC,CASRRQVEVDYEQYF
TRBJ1-5,many,TRBV5-5,TRBD1,TGTGCCAGCAGCTGGGACAGGGGCCCGAATCAGCCCCAGCATTTT,CASSWDRGPNQPQHF
TRBJ2-7,.,TRBV12-5,TRBD1,TGTGCTAGTGGCCTCGGACAGGGGGACTACGAGCAGTACTTC,CASGLGQGDYEQYF
TRBJ2-3,few,TRBV29-1,TRBD1,TGCAGCGTTGGACAGGGCGGCACAGATACGCAGTATTTT,CSVGQGGTDTQYF
TRBJ2-6,many,TRBV6-5,TRBD1,TGTGCCAGCAGTACGGGACAGAGGTTCTCTGGGGCCAACGTCCTGACTTTC,CASSTGQRFSGANVLTF
TRBJ1-4,.,TRBV14,.,TGTGCCAGCAGCCAACTCCAGATTTCAACTAATGAAAAACTGTTTTTT,CASSQLQISTNEKLFF
TRBJ2-5,.,TRBV27,TRBD2,TGTGCCAGCAGTTGGACTAGGCTGGAGACCCAGTACTTC,CASSWTRLETQYF
TRBJ2-5,many,TRBV3-1,.,TGTGCCAGCAGCCAAGGGTCCGTGCACCAGTACTTC,CASSQGSVHQYF
TRBJ2-3,many,TRBV20-1,TRBD1,TGCAGTGCTAGAGAAGGGGGCGGTTTGGATACGCAGTATTTT,CSAREGGGLDTQYF
TRBJ2-5,.,TRBV20-1,.,TGCAGTGCTCTGCTCACAGGGAAAGAGACCCAGTACTTC,CSALLTGKETQYF
TRBJ2-7,few,TRBV4-3,.,TGCGCCAGCAGCCAAGATTTTGCTAGGGAGCAGTACTTC,CASSQDFAREQYF
TRBJ2-6,.,TRBV5-5,TRBD1,TGTGCCAGCAGCTGGACAGGGGGTCCTTCCTCTGGGGCCAACGTCCTGACTTTC,CASSWTGGPSSGANVLTF
TRBJ2-6,.,TRBV7-9,.,TGTGCCAGCAGCTTAGAGGGCTTAGCTGGGGCCAACGTCCTGACTTTC,CASSLEGLAGANVLTF
TRBJ2-7,many,TRBV7-3,TRBD1,TGTGCCAGCAGCTTAAGGGGGGGGACAGGGATATACGAGCAGTACTTC,CASSLRGGTGIYEQYF
TRBJ1-6,few,TRBV12-3/TRBV12-4,.,TGTGCCAGCAGTTTAAGTGGTAGGGGTATTTCACCCCTCCACTTT,CASSLSGRGISPLHF
TRBJ2-5,.,TRBV28,.,TGTGCCAGCAGTCTAGGGGGGACAGTAGGTCAAGAGACCCAGTACTTC,CASSLGGTVGQETQYF
TRBJ2-1,many,TRBV29-1,.,TGCAGCGTTGGAAGGGCCAACAATGAGCAGTTCTTC,CSVGRANNEQFF
TRBJ2-3,.,TRBV18,TRBD2,TGTGCCAGCTCACCCACACTAGCGGACCCACATACGCAGTATTTT,CASSPTLADPHTQYF
TRBJ1-1,many,TRBV11-1,.,TGTGCCAGCAGCCCCCGGGAGGGCCGGGGGAACACTGAAGCTTTCTTT,CASSPREGRGNTEAFF
TRBJ2-7,many,TRBV5-1,.,TGCGCCAGCAGCCCCCGACTGAGAACGTACGAGCAGTACTTC,CASSPRLRTYEQYF
TRBJ2-1,few,TRBV12-3/TRBV12-4,TRBD1,TGTGCCGGGGGACAGGGTCACAATGAGCAGTTCTTC,CAGGQGHNEQFF
TRBJ2-2,.,TRBV7-6,.,TGTGCCAGCAGCTCCACCGGAGGAGACACCGGGGAGCTGTTTTTT,CASSSTGGDTGELFF
TRBJ1-5,.,TRBV7-2,.,TGTGCCAGATATAGCAATCAGCCCCAGCATTTT,CARYSNQPQHF
TRBJ2-1,.,TRBV25-1,TRBD2,TGTGCCAGCAGTAACCTAGCGGGGAACAATGAGCAGTTCTTC,CASSNLAGNNEQFF
TRBJ2-1,few,TRBV19,.,TGTGCCAGTAGTTTCTCCAGCTACAGGGATGCCCTCAATGAGCAGTTCTTC,CASSFSSYRDALNEQFF
TRBJ2-5,few,TRBV20-1,.,TGCAGTGCTAGAGCCCGGGAGACCCAGTACTTC,CSARARETQYF
TRBJ2-1,few,TRBV11-2,TRBD2,TGTGCCAGCAGCCCAAGGACTAGCGGGGTTCACGAGCAGTTCTTC,CASSPRTSGVHEQFF
TRBJ2-7,.,TRBV7-2,TRBD1,TGTGCCAGCAGCCTCGACAGGGAATCCCGCTACGAGCAGTACTTC,CASSLDRESRYEQYF
TRBJ2-3,few,TRBV20-1,TRBD1,TGCAGTGCTAGCCCTCCTGACAGGGTCGATACGCAGTATTTT,CSASPPDRVDTQYF
TRBJ2-7,many,TRBV20-1,TRBD2,TGCAGTGCTAGGGGGGAGGGGTTGATCTACGAGCAGTACTTC,CSARGEGLIYEQYF
TRBJ2-1,.,TRBV12-3/TRBV12-4,TRBD2,TGTGCCAGCAGTTATTCATGGACTAGCGGGTCATACAATGAGCAGTTCTTC,CASSYSWTSGSYNEQFF
TRBJ2-7,.,TRBV4-3,TRBD2,TGCGCCAGCAGCCAAGAGCTAGCGGGGTCTTACGAGCAGTACTTC,CASSQELAGSYEQYF
TRBJ2-1,few,TRBV7-9,TRBD2,TGTGCCAGCAGCCCGAGACTAGCGGGGGTCCACAATGAGCAGTTCTTC,CASSPRLAGVHNEQFF
TRBJ2-3,few,TRBV25-1,TRBD1,TGTGCCAGCAGTGAATATTTCCCCGGACAGGACAGCACAGATACGCAGTATTTT,CASSEYFPGQDSTDTQYF
TRBJ1-2,few,TRBV20-1,TRBD1,TGCAGTGCTAGAGACGGGACAGGGAATAACTATGGCTACACCTTC,CSARDGTGNNYGYTF